The 21 T cell receptor beta chains reported below all come from one sample, sequenced in a study of beta chain features in type 1 diabetes. Expressed TCRB transcripts were sequenced because the entire RNA isolate underwent reverse transcription. Assay used: immunoSEQ multiplex PCR; TCRdb lists only in-frame clones, some missing. The data contain about 620,000 clones, around 15% of them seen just once; the ten biggest clones take up under 0.095%. The sequenced sample consisted of naive CD4+ T cells from blood. These receptors all stem from a man between 18 and 29 years old in good health.

This clone was counted a few times. J is TRBJ2-2 and V is TRBV4-2; 13 positions agree with TRBD2. This CDR3 region has 21 residues. Trimming at V came to 4 bases and at J to 3 bases, leaving 17 bases not matched to a gene. The germline gives CDR1 LGHNA, CDR2 YNFKEQ. In DNA form, the CDR3 reads TGTGCCAGCAGCCCCCATTATAGACTAGCGGGAGGAGAGTTGGACACCGGGGAGCTGTTTTTT. The encoded protein is CASSPHYRLAGGELDTGELFF.

The chain employs TRBV28 and TRBJ1-4, with D unresolved. Germline V gene lookup returns CDR1 MDHEN and CDR2 SYDVKM. The V gene lost 4 bases and the J gene lost 4 bases, with 4 bases spanning the gap. This CDR3 has 12 residues. The CDR3 DNA reads as TGTGCCAGCAGTTCGTATAATGAAAAACTGTTTTTT. Its protein product is CASSSYNEKLFF.

This clone was observed a few times. This chain links TRBV10-3 with TRBJ1-2, with 9 bases fitting TRBD1. V lost 6 bases, J lost 4 bases, and 9 bases stayed unmatched. CDR3 size: 15 residues. Germline lookup yields CDR1 ENHRY and CDR2 SYGVKD. The CDR3 region has the DNA TGTGCCATCAGCCCAGGGGACAGGGCGGGCTATGGCTACACCTTC. Its translation is CAISPGDRAGYGYTF.

The gene calls are TRBV11-2 and TRBJ2-2, with D unresolved. The CDR3 is 16 residues long. Looked up from germline, CDR1 is SGHAT and CDR2 is FQNNGV. V lost 7 bases to trimming and J lost 2 bases, with 17 bases between them. CDR3 loop: CASTKGFPINTGELFF. In DNA, the CDR3 is TGTGCCAGCACCAAGGGTTTCCCAATTAACACCGGGGAGCTGTTTTTT. The whole variable domain, filled in from reference TRBV11-2 and TRBJ2-2, reads EAGVAQSPRYKIIEKRQSVAFWCNPISGHATLYWYQQILGQGPKLLIQFQNNGVVDDSQLPKDRFSAERLKGVDSTLKIQPAKLEDSAVYLCASTKGFPINTGELFFGEGSRLTVL.

The V gene is TRBV2, the J gene TRBJ1-2; D gene uncertain. CDR1 is SNHLY and CDR2 is FYNNEI in the germline V gene. The CDR3 is 10 residues long. Trimming removed 7 bases at V and 7 bases at J, with 7 bases between. CDR3 coding DNA: TGTGCCAGCACTGGGGTTGGCTACACCTTC. It specifies CASTGVGYTF.

This clone was counted only a few times. The CDR3 is CSVPGQGFGGYTF. As DNA, the CDR3 is TGCAGCGTCCCAGGCCAGGGGTTCGGCGGCTACACCTTC. The chain is built from TRBV29-1 and TRBJ1-2; D perhaps matches TRBD1 (6 bases). The CDR3 is made up of 13 amino acids. V lost 6 bases and J lost 8, with 19 bases in between. Germline assignment: CDR1 SQVTM and CDR2 ANQGSEA.

This clone came up a few times. The rearrangement links TRBV7-9 to TRBJ1-2; TRBD1 might be the D (6 bases). The germline V and J ends were trimmed by 5 bases and 4 bases, with 20 bases remaining between them. Germline CDR1 is SEHNR and CDR2 is FQNEAQ (reference sequence). The CDR3 is 16 amino acids. The CDR3 DNA reads TGTGCCAGCAGCCAATCAGGGGCCCGAGATGTCTATGGCTACACCTTC. This codes for CASSQSGARDVYGYTF.

The chain joins TRBV5-4 to TRBJ2-4; D is possibly TRBD1 or TRBD2 (5 bases each). This CDR3 spans 14 amino acids. Germline values: CDR1 SGHNT, CDR2 YYREEE (reference sequence). Between the trimmed V and J ends, which lost 4 bases and 4 bases, there was a span of 12 bases. CDR3 sequence reads: CASSGEGHKNIQYF. The DNA for the CDR3 is TGTGCCAGCAGCGGAGAGGGGCATAAAAACATTCAGTACTTC.

About this clone: Germline and junction disagree at one end, which may indicate a read error. The rearrangement uses TRBV19 and TRBJ2-3; unclear D gene. The germline gives CDR1 LNHDA, CDR2 SQIVND (reference sequence). The CDR3 sequence is 13 residues long. CDR3 amino acids: CASSISTRAPQDF. CDR3 bases: TGTGCCAGTAGTATCTCTACCCGGGCCCCGCAGGATTTT.

The rearrangement links TRBV15 to TRBJ1-2; D is undetermined. The length of the CDR3 is 17 residues. Germline CDR1 is LNHNV and CDR2 is YYDKDF (reference sequence). With 0 bases removed from V and 0 bases from J, the gap between germline ends came to 14 bases. The chain's CDR3 is CATSRDSLGRANYGYTF. The DNA of the CDR3 is TGTGCCACCAGCAGAGATAGTCTGGGAAGAGCTAACTATGGCTACACCTTC.

This chain joins TRBV6-4 and TRBJ1-1, with a tentative D call TRBD1 (6 bases). This CDR3 spans 14 amino acids. Germline V CDR1 and CDR2: MRHNA, SNTAGT. V shed 3 bases and J shed 4 bases, with 12 bases lying between them. CDR3 coding DNA: TGTGCCAGCAGTGAGCAGGGGCGTAGCACTGAAGCTTTCTTT. As protein: CASSEQGRSTEAFF.

The chain has TRBV2 and TRBJ1-2; TRBD1 might be the D (5 bases). The germline V and J ends were trimmed by 2 bases and 6 bases, with 16 bases remaining between them. Germline CDR1 SNHLY, CDR2 FYNNEI. This CDR3 comprises 15 residues. CDR3: CASSEWWQGSDGYTF. The CDR3 nucleotides are TGTGCCAGCAGTGAATGGTGGCAGGGCAGCGATGGCTACACCTTC.

This rearrangement joins TRBV5-1 to TRBJ2-5; D is unclear. The germline V and J ends were trimmed by 4 bases and 5 bases, with 21 bases remaining between them. Germline assignment: CDR1 SGHRS and CDR2 YFSETQ. The CDR3 contains 16 residues. CDR3 protein: CASSPTQAGRRETQYF. The CDR3 DNA follows: TGCGCCAGCAGCCCTACCCAGGCAGGTCGGCGGGAGACCCAGTACTTC.

This sequence joins TRBV18 and TRBJ1-2; D not certain. V was pared by 3 bases and J by 6 bases, with 11 bases between. CDR1 and CDR2 from the germline V gene are KGHSH and LQKENI. This CDR3 has 13 amino acids. CDR3 in amino acids: CASSPSRSDGYTF. In DNA, the CDR3 is TGTGCCAGCTCACCCTCCCGGTCAGATGGCTACACCTTC.

The chain couples TRBV29-1 to TRBJ2-5, with D tentatively TRBD1 (6 bases). Germline V gene data show CDR1 as SQVTM and CDR2 as ANQGSEA. This CDR3 has 13 amino acids. The V and J ends lost 4 bases and 1 base respectively, with 10 bases between them. The CDR3 sequence: CSVGQVSQETQYF. The DNA for the CDR3 is TGCAGCGTTGGACAGGTTTCCCAAGAGACCCAGTACTTC.

This clone was seen a handful of times. V and J are TRBV6-6 and TRBJ1-6, with 10 nucleotides matching TRBD1. J was trimmed by 9 bases and V by 6 bases; bases with no gene match: 5. Germline CDR1 and CDR2: MNHNY and SVGAGI (reference sequence). The CDR3 contains 14 residues. CDR3 residues: CASRAGTGASPLHF. The CDR3 DNA reads as TGTGCCAGCAGGGCCGGGACAGGGGCTTCACCCCTCCACTTT.

This chain connects TRBV11-2 to TRBJ1-2; no reliable D call. The CDR3 has 14 amino acids. V was trimmed by 1 base and J by 6 bases, leaving 12 bases between them. Germline V gene data show CDR1 as SGHAT and CDR2 as FQNNGV. The CDR3 coding sequence is TGTGCCAGCAGCTTAGTGGGCAGGCAGAATGGCTACACCTTC. Encoded protein: CASSLVGRQNGYTF.

This clone was picked up a small number of times. The CDR3 loop is CRTAGNYEQYF. DNA for the CDR3: TGCAGGACCGCGGGTAACTACGAGCAGTACTTC. This chain uses TRBV20-1 with TRBJ2-7, with D possibly matching TRBD2 (5 bases). CDR1 and CDR2 (germline): DFQATT, SNEGSKA (reference sequence). The CDR3 extends over 11 amino acids.

This clone was detected a few times. This CDR3 is CASSPGGAGGRNQPQHF. CDR3 nucleotide sequence: TGTGCCAGCAGCCCAGGCGGGGCAGGGGGACGCAATCAGCCCCAGCATTTT. The chain has TRBV7-9 and TRBJ1-5; 7 bases fit TRBD1. Germline values: CDR1 SEHNR, CDR2 FQNEAQ (reference sequence). V lost 5 bases and J lost 2; bases outside the gene matches: 12. The CDR3 loop spans 17 amino acids.

V usage is TRBV5-1 and J usage is TRBJ1-1; maybe TRBD1 (5 bases). Trimming left V 0 bases short and J 7 bases short, with 13 bases between. Germline V gene lookup returns CDR1 SGHRS and CDR2 YFSETQ. This CDR3 is built from 14 residues. The DNA for the CDR3 is TGCGCCAGCAGCTTGGAAGGGGCAGAGCGTGAAGCTTTCTTT. Translating gives CASSLEGAEREAFF.

There are a few counts of this clone. This chain uses TRBV4-3 with TRBJ2-3, with 9 positions matching TRBD1. Per germline, CDR1 LGHNA and CDR2 YSLEER. The trim removed 4 bases at V and 1 base at J, leaving 6 bases unmatched. There are 16 residues in the CDR3. The CDR3 is CASSPGQGLRTDTQYF. CDR3 sequence (DNA): TGCGCCAGCAGCCCGGGACAGGGACTACGCACAGATACGCAGTATTTT.